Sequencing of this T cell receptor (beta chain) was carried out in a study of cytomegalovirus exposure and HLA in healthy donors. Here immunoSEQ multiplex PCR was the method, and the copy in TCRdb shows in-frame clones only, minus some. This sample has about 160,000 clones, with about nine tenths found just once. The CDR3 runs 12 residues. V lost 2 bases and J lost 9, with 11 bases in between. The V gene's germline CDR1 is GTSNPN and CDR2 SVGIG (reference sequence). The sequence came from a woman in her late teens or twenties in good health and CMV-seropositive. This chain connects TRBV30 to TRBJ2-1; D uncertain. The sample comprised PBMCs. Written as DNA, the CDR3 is TGTGCCTGGAGTCTAAGTTCGCGTGAGCAGTTCTTC. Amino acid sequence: CAWSLSSREQFF. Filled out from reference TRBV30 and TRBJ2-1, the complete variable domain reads SQTIHQWPATLVQPVGSPLSLECTVEGTSNPNLYWYRQAAGRGLQLLFYSVGIGQISSEVPQNLSASRPQDRQFILSSKKLLLSDSGFYLCAWSLSSREQFFGPGTRLTVL.